This TCR beta chain was recorded in a study of CD8 T cells in Susac syndrome. CD8+ and CD4+ blood T cells underwent TCR beta sequencing. Purification of the CD8+ and CD4+ T cells relied on negative isolation, and TEMRA cells underwent FACS enrichment. Reverse transcription used about 0.45 to 1 ug RNA and random hexamers. By means of immunoSEQ multiplex PCR, TCR beta CDR3 spanning 54 Vbeta and 13 Jbeta underwent amplification. TCRdb reanalysed the immunoSEQ multiplex PCR reads using MiXCR and keeps one entry per CDR3 protein. The sample has 150,000 to 200,000 distinct CDR3 sequences, about 95% seen once; the top ten hold just under 0.095%. Findings and limits, study-wide: Individuals included in the TCR sequencing and HLA analysis were acknowledged by the study to be relatively few in number.

Trimming cost V 1 base and J 1 base; bases outside gene matches: 13. Germline-derived CDR1 and CDR2 are GTSNPN and SVGIG (reference sequence). This CDR3 is 18 amino acids long. A remark on this clonotype: Its antigen remains unknown.

The sequence derives from a human donor with multiple sclerosis. The gene calls are TRBV30 and TRBJ2-4; TRBD2 agrees at 7 bases. What was sequenced was CD4+ T cells from PBMCs. The CDR3 protein is CAWSAGRGRAGAKNIQYF. The CDR3 bases are TGTGCCTGGAGTGCGGGCCGAGGGAGGGCCGGGGCCAAAAACATTCAGTACTTC.